This TCR beta chain was recorded in a study of control samples from healthy donors and cancer patients. TCRdb keeps only in-frame clones here, not all; method: immunoSEQ multiplex PCR. In the table there are some 120,000 clones, about 89% of which are singletons. V lost 3 bases and J lost 2, with 3 bases in between. Germline V CDR1 and CDR2: KGHSH, LQKENI. The CDR3 is made up of 12 amino acids. The chain recombines TRBV18 with TRBJ2-3; D gene unclear. The clonotype comes from a man aged 50-60 years in good health. Sequencing used blood. The CDR3: CASSPSTDTQYF. The CDR3 coding sequence is TGTGCCAGCTCACCCTCCACAGATACGCAGTATTTT.